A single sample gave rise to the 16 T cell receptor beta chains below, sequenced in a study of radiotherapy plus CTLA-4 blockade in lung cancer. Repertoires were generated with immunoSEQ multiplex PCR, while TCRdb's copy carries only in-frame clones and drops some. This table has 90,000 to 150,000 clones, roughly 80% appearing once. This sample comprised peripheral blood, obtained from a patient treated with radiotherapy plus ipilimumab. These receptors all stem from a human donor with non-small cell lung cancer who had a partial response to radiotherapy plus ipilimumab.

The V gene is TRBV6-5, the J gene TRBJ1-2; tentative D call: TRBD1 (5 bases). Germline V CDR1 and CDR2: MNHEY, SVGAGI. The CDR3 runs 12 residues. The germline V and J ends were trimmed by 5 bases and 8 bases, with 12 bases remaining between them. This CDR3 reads CASSRTGGGYTF. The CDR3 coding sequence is TGTGCCAGCAGTAGAACTGGGGGGGGCTACACCTTC.

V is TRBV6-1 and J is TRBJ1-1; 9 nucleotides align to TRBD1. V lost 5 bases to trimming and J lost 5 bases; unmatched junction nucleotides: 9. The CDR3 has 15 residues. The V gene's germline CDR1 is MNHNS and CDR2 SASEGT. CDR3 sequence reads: CASSSGQGIGTEAFF. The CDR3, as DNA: TGTGCCAGCAGTTCAGGACAGGGGATAGGGACTGAAGCTTTCTTT.

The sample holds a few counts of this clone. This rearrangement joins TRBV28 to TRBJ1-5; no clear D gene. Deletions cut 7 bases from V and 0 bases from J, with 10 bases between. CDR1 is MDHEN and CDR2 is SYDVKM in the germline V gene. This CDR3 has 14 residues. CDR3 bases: TGTGCCAGCACTTCAGTCTCTAGCAATCAGCCCCAGCATTTT. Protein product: CASTSVSSNQPQHF. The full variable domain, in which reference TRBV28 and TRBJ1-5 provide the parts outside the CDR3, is DVKVTQSSRYLVKRTGEKVFLECVQDMDHENMFWYRQDPGLGLRLIYFSYDVKMKEKGDIPEGYSVSREKKERFSLILESASTNQTSMYLCASTSVSSNQPQHFGDGTRLSIL.

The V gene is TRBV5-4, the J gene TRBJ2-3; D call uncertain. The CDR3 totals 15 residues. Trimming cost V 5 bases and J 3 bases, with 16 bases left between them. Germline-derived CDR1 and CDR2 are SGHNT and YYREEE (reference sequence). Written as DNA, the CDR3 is TGTGCCAGCAGGCCCCGGTCCGCATTTACAGATACGCAGTATTTT. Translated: CASRPRSAFTDTQYF.

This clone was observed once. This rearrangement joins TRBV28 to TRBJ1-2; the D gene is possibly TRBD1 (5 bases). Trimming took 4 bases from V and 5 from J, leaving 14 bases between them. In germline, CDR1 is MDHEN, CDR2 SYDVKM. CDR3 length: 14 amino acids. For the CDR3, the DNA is TGTGCCAGCAGTTCCTTTCCAGGGATGTATGGCTACACCTTC. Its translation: CASSSFPGMYGYTF.

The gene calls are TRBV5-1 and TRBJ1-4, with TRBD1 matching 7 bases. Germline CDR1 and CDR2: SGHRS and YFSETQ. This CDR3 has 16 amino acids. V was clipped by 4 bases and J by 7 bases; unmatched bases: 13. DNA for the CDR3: TGCGCCAGCAGCAAACAGGGGCAATGGTCTGGTGAAAAACTGTTTTTT. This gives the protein CASSKQGQWSGEKLFF.

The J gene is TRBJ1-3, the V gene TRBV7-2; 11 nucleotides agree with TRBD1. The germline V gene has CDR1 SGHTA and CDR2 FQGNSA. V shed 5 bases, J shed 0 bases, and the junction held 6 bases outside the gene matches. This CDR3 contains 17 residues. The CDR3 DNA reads TGTGCCAGCAGCCCCCGGACAGGGGGCAGCTCTGGAAACACCATATATTTT. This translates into CASSPRTGGSSGNTIYF.

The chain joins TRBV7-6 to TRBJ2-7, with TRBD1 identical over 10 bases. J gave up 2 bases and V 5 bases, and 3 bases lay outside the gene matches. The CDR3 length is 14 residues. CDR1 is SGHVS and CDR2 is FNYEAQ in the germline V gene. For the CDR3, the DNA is TGTGCCAGCAGCATTGGACAGGGGGCCTACGAGCAGTACTTC. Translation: CASSIGQGAYEQYF.

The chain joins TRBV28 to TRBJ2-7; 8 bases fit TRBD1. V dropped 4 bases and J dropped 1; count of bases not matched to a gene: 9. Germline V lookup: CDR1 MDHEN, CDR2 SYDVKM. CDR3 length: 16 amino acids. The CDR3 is CASSSLQGVRSYEQYF. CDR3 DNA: TGTGCCAGCAGTTCGCTACAGGGGGTGAGGTCCTACGAGCAGTACTTC. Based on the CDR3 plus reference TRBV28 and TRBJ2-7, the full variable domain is DVKVTQSSRYLVKRTGEKVFLECVQDMDHENMFWYRQDPGLGLRLIYFSYDVKMKEKGDIPEGYSVSREKKERFSLILESASTNQTSMYLCASSSLQGVRSYEQYFGPGTRLTVT.

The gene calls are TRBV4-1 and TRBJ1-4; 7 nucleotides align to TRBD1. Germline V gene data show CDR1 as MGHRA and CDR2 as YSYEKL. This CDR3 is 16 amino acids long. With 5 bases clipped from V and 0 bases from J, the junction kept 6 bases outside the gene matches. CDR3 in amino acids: CASSGAGGTTNEKLFF. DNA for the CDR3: TGCGCCAGCAGCGGGGCAGGGGGGACAACTAATGAAAAACTGTTTTTT.

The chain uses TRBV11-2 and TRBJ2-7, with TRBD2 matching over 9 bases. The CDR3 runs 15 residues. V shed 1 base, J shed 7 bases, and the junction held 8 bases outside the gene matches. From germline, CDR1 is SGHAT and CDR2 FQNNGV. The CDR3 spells CASSLVLAGNSEQYF. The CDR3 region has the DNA TGTGCCAGCAGCTTAGTCCTAGCGGGAAATTCTGAGCAGTACTTC.

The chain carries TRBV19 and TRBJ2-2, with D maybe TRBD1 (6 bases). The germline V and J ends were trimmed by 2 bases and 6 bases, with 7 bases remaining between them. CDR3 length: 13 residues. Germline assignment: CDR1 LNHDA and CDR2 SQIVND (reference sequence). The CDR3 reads CASSIPGAGELFF. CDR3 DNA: TGTGCCAGTAGTATACCAGGGGCCGGGGAGCTGTTTTTT.

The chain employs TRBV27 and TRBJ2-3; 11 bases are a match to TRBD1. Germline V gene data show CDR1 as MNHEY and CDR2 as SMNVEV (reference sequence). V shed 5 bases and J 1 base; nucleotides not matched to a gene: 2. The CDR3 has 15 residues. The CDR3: CASSAGQGGTDTQYF. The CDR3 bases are TGTGCCAGCAGTGCGGGACAGGGGGGCACAGATACGCAGTATTTT.

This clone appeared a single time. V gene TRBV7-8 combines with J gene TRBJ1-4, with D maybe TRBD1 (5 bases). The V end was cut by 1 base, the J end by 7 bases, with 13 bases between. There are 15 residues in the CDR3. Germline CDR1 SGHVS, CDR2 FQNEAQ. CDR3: CASSLGSGGGEKLFF. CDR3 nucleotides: TGTGCCAGCAGCTTAGGTTCTGGGGGGGGTGAAAAACTGTTTTTT. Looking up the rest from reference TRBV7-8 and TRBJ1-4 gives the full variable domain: GAGVSQSPRYKVAKRGQDVALRCDPISGHVSLFWYQQALGQGPEFLTYFQNEAQLDKSGLPSDRFFAERPEGSVSTLKIQRTQQEDSAVYLCASSLGSGGGEKLFFGSGTQLSVL.

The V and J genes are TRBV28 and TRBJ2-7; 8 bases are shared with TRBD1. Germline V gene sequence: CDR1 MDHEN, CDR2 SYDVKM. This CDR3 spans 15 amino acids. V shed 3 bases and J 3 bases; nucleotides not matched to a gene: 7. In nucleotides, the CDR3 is TGTGCCAGCAGTTTCGGGACAGGTGGGGTCTACGAGCAGTACTTC. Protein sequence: CASSFGTGGVYEQYF.

This CDR3 is CASSYPPREASRETQYF. DNA of the CDR3: TGTGCCAGCAGCTACCCCCCGCGGGAGGCTTCTCGGGAGACCCAGTACTTC. J is TRBJ2-5 and V is TRBV7-9; TRBD2 aligns across 8 bases. The CDR3 totals 17 residues. Germline V CDR1 and CDR2: SEHNR, FQNEAQ (reference sequence). The junction had 15 bases not matched to a gene; V was cut back by 4 bases and J by 5 bases.